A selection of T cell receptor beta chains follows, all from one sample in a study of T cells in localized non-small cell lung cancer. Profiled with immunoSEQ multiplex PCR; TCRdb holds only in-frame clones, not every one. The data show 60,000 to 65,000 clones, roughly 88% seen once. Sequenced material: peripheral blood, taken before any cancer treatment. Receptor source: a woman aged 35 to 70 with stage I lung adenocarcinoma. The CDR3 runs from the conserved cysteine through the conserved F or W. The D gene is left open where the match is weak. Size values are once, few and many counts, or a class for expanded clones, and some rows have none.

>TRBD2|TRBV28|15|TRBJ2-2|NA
CASSLAGESTGELFF
TGTGCCAGCAGTTTAGCGGGAGAGAGCACCGGGGAGCTGTTTTTT
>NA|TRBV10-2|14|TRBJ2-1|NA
CASTPDGSYNEQFF
TGCGCCAGCACACCTGACGGCTCCTACAATGAGCAGTTCTTC
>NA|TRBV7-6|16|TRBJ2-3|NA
CASSLEGVASTDTQYF
TGTGCCAGCAGCTTAGAGGGGGTTGCAAGCACAGATACGCAGTATTTT
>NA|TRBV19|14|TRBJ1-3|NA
CASSVGQAGNTIYF
TGTGCCAGTAGTGTGGGACAAGCGGGAAACACCATATATTTT
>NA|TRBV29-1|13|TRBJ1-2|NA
CSVEWGFNYGYTF
TGCAGCGTCGAGTGGGGATTTAACTATGGCTACACCTTC
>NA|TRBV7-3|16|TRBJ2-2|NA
CASSLMGDSNTGELFF
TGTGCCAGCAGCTTAATGGGGGACTCGAACACCGGGGAGCTGTTTTTT
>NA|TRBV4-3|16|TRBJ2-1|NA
CASSQDYSYSYNEQFF
TGCGCCAGCAGCCAAGATTACAGTTACTCCTACAATGAGCAGTTCTTC
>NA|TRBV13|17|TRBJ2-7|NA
CASSPARITAGIYEQYF
TGTGCCAGCAGCCCCGCTCGGATAACTGCGGGGATCTACGAGCAGTACTTC
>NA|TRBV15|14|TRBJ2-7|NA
CATSRDNRATKQYF
TGTGCCACCAGCAGAGATAACAGGGCTACAAAGCAGTACTTC
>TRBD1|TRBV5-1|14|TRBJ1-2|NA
CASSADRGGYGYTF
TGCGCCAGCAGCGCTGACAGGGGAGGTTATGGCTACACCTTC
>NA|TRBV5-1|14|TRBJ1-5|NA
CASSLEEGNQPQHF
TGCGCCAGCAGCTTGGAGGAGGGCAATCAGCCCCAGCATTTT
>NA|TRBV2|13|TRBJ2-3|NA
CASTVRITDTQYF
TGTGCCAGCACTGTCAGGATCACAGATACGCAGTATTTT
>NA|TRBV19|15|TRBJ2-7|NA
CASQREGTDTYEQYF
TGTGCCAGTCAAAGGGAAGGGACTGACACTTACGAGCAGTACTTC
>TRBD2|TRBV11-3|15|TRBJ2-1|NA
CASSLSGSSYNEQFF
TGTGCCAGCAGCCTTAGCGGGAGCTCCTACAATGAGCAGTTCTTC
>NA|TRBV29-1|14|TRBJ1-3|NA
CSVVGYGVGNTIYF
TGCAGCGTTGTAGGGTATGGAGTCGGAAACACCATATATTTT
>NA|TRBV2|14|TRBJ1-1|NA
CASSEIHQGTEAFF
TGTGCCAGCAGTGAAATTCACCAAGGCACTGAAGCTTTCTTT
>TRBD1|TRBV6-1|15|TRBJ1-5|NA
CAGMTGGNSNQPQHF
TGTGCCGGAATGACAGGGGGCAATAGCAATCAGCCCCAGCATTTT
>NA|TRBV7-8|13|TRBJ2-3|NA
CASSPWVTDTQYF
TGTGCCAGCAGCCCTTGGGTGACAGATACGCAGTATTTT
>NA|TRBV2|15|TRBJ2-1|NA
CASSPRSGTLSEQFF
TGTGCCAGCAGTCCTAGATCCGGGACTCTAAGTGAGCAGTTCTTC
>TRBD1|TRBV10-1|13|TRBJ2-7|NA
CASSGDRVGEQYF
TGCGCCAGCAGTGGGGACAGGGTAGGCGAGCAGTACTTC
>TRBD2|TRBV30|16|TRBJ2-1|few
CAWGIGLTSGSNEQFF
TGTGCCTGGGGGATTGGGTTGACTAGCGGGAGCAATGAGCAGTTCTTC
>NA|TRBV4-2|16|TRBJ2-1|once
CASSFSSDSSYNEQFF
TGTGCCAGCAGCTTTTCTAGCGATAGCTCCTACAATGAGCAGTTCTTC
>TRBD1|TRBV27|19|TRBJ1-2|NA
CASSLSVEGQTGKVHGYTF
TGTGCCAGCAGTTTATCGGTCGAGGGACAGACCGGGAAGGTACATGGCTACACCTTC
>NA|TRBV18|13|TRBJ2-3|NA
CASSPLSTDTQYF
TGTGCCAGCTCACCCCTCAGCACAGATACGCAGTATTTT
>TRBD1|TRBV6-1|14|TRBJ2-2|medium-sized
CASSVRQGTGELFF
TGTGCCAGCAGTGTCCGACAGGGAACCGGGGAGCTGTTTTTT
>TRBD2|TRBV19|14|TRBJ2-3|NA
CASSNSGGTDTQYF
TGTGCCAGTAGTAATAGCGGGGGCACAGATACGCAGTATTTT
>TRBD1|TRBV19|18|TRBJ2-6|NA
CASSIQGARGTGANVLTF
TGTGCCAGTAGCATACAGGGGGCTCGAGGAACTGGGGCCAACGTCCTGACTTTC
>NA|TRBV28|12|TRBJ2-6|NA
CASTGGANVLTF
TGTGCCAGCACAGGTGGGGCCAACGTCCTGACTTTC
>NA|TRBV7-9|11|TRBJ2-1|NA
CASSLGSEQFF
TGTGCCAGCAGCTTAGGTTCTGAGCAGTTCTTC
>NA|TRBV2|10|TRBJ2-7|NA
CASRTSEQYF
TGTGCCAGCAGGACGAGCGAGCAGTACTTC
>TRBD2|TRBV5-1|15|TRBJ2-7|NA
CASSLALAGSLEQYF
TGCGCCAGCAGCTTGGCCTTAGCGGGATCTCTCGAGCAGTACTTC
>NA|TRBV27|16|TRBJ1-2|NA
CASSWGSRSTNYGYTF
TGTGCCAGCAGTTGGGGATCGAGGAGCACAAACTATGGCTACACCTTC
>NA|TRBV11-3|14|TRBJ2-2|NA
CASSSQGPTGELFF
TGTGCCAGCAGCTCTCAGGGTCCTACCGGGGAGCTGTTTTTT
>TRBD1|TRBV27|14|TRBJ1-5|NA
CASSLWQGASAQHF
TGTGCCAGCAGTTTATGGCAGGGGGCCTCAGCCCAGCATTTT
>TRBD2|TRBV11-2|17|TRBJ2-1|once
CASSLGTSGGADNEQFF
TGTGCCAGCAGCCTCGGGACTAGCGGGGGGGCCGACAATGAGCAGTTCTTC
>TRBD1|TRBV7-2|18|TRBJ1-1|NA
CASSSPGRTGKLNTEAFF
TGTGCCAGCAGCTCGCCCGGGAGGACAGGGAAACTGAACACTGAAGCTTTCTTT
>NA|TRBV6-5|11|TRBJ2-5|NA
CASSYGETQYF
TGTGCCAGCAGTTACGGGGAGACCCAGTACTTC
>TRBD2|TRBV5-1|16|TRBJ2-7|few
CASSSNPSGSSYEQYF
TGCGCCAGCAGCTCCAACCCTAGCGGGAGCTCCTACGAGCAGTACTTC
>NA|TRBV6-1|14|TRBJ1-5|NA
CASSALGSGQPQHF
TGTGCCAGCAGTGCCCTTGGTTCCGGGCAGCCCCAGCATTTT
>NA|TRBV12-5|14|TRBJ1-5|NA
CASGSQFLAGPQHF
TGTGCTAGTGGTTCCCAGTTCCTTGCGGGGCCCCAGCATTTT
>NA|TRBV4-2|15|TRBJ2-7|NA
CASSQVGPSSYEQYF
TGTGCCAGCAGCCAAGTAGGCCCAAGCTCCTACGAGCAGTACTTC
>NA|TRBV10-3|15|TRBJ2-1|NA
CAISARGDGYNEQFF
TGTGCCATCAGTGCGCGAGGGGATGGGTACAATGAGCAGTTCTTC
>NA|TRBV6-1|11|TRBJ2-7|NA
CASSGGVEQYF
TGTGCCAGCAGTGGGGGGGTCGAGCAGTACTTC
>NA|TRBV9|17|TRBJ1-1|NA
CASSVAGEGRVGTEAFF
TGTGCCAGCAGCGTTGCGGGGGAGGGGAGGGTTGGAACTGAAGCTTTCTTT
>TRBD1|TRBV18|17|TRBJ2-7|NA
CASSPLFGGQGLYEQYF
TGTGCCAGCTCACCTCTATTTGGGGGACAGGGCCTCTACGAGCAGTACTTC
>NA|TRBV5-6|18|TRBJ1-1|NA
CASSLRTGSGGRSGGAFF
TGTGCCAGCAGCTTGAGAACCGGGTCCGGGGGCCGGTCGGGAGGGGCTTTCTTT
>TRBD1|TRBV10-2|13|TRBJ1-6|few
CATAGQGNSPLHF
TGCGCCACCGCAGGACAGGGGAATTCACCCCTCCACTTT
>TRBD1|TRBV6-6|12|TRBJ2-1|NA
CASSYSRQGQFF
TGTGCCAGCAGTTACTCACGACAGGGGCAGTTCTTC
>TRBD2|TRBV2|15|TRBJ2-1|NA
CASSPTSGRGHEQFF
TGTGCCAGCAGTCCGACTAGCGGGAGAGGGCATGAGCAGTTCTTC
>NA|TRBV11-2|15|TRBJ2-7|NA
CASSLEGGYSYEQYF
TGTGCCAGCAGCTTAGAAGGGGGATACTCCTACGAGCAGTACTTC
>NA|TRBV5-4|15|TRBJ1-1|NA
CASSPQQGRNTEAFF
TGTGCCAGCAGCCCACAACAGGGTCGGAACACTGAAGCTTTCTTT
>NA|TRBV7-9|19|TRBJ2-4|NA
CASSAPYISRGGDKNIQYF
TGTGCCAGCAGCGCACCCTATATTTCCAGGGGAGGGGACAAAAACATTCAGTACTTC
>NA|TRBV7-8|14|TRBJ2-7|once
CASSWGGQTYEQYF
TGTGCCAGCAGCTGGGGGGGACAGACCTACGAGCAGTACTTC